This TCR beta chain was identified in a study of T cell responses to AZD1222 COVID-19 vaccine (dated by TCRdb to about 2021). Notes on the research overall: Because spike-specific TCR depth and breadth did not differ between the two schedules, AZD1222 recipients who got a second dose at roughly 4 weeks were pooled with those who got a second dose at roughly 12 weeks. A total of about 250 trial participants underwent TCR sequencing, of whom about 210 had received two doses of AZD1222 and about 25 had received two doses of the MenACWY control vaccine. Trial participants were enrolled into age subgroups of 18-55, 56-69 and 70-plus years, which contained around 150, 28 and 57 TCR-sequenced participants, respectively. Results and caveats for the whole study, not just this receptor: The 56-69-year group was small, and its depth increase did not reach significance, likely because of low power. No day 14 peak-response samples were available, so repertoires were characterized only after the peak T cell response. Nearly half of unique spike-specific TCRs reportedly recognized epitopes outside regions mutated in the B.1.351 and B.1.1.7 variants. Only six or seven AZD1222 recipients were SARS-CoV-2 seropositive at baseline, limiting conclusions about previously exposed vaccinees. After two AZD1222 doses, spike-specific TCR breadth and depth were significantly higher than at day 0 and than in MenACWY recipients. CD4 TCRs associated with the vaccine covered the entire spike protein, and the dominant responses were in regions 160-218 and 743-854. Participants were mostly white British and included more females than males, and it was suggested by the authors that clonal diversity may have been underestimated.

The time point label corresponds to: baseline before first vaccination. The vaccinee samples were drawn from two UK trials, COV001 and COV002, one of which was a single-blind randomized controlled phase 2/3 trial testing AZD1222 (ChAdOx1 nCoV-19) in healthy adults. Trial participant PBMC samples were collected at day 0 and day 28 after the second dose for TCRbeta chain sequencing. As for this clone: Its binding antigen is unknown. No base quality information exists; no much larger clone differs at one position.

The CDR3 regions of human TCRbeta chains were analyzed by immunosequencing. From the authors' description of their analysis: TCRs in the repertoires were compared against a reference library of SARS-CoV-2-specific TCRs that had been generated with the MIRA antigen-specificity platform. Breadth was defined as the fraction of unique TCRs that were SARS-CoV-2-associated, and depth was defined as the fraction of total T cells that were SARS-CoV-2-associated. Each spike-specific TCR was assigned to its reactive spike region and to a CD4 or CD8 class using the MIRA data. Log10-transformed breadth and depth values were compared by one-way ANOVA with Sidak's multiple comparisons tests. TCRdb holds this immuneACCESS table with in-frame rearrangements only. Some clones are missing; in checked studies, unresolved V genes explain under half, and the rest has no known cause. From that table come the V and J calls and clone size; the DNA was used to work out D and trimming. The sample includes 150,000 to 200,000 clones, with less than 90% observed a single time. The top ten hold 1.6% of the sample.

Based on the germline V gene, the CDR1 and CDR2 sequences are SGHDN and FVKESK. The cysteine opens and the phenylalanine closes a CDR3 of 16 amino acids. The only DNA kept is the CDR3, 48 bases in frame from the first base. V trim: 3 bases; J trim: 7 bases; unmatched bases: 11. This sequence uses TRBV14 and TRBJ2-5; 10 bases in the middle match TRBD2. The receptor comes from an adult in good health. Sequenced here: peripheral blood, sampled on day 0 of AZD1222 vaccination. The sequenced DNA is TGTGCCAGCAGCCAGAAGACACCCAGCGGGAGGGTGACCCAGTACTTC. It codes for CASSQKTPSGRVTQYF.